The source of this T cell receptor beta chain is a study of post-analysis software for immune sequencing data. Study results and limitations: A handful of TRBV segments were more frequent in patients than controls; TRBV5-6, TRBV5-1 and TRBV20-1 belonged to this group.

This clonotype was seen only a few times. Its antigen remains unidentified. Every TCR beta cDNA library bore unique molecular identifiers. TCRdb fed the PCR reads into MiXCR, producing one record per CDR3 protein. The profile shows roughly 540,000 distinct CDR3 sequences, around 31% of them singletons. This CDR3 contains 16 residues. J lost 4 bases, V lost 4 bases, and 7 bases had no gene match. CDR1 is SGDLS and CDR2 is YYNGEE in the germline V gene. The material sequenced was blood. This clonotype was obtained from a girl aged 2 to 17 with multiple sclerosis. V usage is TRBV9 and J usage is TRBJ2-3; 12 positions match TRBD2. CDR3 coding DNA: TGTGCCAGCAGCACCCGACTAGCGGGGGTGGCAGATACGCAGTATTTT. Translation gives CASSTRLAGVADTQYF.